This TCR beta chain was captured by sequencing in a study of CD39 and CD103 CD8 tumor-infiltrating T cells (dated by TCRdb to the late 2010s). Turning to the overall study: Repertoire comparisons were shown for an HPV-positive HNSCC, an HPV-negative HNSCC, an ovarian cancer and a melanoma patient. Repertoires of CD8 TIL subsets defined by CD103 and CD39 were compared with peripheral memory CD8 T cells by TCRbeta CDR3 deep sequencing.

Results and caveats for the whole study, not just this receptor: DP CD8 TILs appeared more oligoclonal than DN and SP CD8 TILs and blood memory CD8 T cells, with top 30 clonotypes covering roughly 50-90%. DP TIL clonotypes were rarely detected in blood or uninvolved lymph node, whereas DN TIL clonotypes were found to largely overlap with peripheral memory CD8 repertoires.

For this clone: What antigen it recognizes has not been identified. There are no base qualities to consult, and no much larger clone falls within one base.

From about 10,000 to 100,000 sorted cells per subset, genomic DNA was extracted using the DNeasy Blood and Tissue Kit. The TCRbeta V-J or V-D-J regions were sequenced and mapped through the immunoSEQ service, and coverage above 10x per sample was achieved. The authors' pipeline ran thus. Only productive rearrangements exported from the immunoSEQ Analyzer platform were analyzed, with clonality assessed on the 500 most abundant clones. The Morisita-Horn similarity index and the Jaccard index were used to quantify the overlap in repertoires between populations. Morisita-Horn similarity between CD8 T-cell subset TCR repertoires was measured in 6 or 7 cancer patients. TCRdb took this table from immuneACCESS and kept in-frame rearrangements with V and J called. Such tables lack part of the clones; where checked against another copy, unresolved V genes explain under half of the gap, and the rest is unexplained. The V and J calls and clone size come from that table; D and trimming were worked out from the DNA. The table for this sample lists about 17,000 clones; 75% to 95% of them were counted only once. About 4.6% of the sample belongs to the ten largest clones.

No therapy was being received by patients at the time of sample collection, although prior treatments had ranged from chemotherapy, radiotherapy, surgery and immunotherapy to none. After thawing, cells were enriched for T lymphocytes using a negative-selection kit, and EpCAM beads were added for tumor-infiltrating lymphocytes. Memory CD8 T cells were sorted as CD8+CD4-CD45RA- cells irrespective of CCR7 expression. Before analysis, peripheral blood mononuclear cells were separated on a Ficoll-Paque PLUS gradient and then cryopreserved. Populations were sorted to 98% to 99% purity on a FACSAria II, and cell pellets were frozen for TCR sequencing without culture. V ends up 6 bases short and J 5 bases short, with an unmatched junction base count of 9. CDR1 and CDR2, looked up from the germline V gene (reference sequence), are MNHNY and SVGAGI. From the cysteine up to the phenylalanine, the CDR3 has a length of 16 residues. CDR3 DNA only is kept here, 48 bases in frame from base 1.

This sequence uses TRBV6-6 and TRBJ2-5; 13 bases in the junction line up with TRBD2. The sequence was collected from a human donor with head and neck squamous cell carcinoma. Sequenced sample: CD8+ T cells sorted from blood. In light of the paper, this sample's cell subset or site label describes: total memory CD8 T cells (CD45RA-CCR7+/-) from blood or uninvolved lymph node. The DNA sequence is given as TGTGCCAGCAGCAAACTAGCGGGGGGGCCTAGGGAGACCCAGTACTTC. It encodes CASSKLAGGPRETQYF.